A single sample gave rise to the 5 T cell receptor beta chains below, sequenced in a study of OX40 agonist ivuxolimab in advanced cancers. Method: immunoSEQ multiplex PCR; TCRdb's copy keeps in-frame clones and lacks some. The repertoire holds about 90,000 clones, with 85% as singletons. Sequenced material: CD4+ or CD8+ T cells sorted from blood, taken in a trial of the OX40 agonist ivuxolimab. The receptors come from an adult with an advanced solid tumor such as melanoma, head and neck, liver or kidney cancer.

J is TRBJ2-1 and V is TRBV7-3, with TRBD2 as a possible D gene (5 bases). V dropped 3 bases and J dropped 2 bases, with 5 bases sitting between them. The CDR3 covers 13 residues. CDR1 is SGHTA, CDR2 FQGTGA, per germline. Written as DNA, the CDR3 is TGTGCCAGCAGCTTCGGGACCTACAATGAGCAGTTCTTC. Its translation is CASSFGTYNEQFF.

V usage is TRBV5-4 and J usage is TRBJ2-7; 9 bases are shared with TRBD2. With 1 base clipped from V and 5 bases from J, the junction kept 7 bases outside the gene matches. Germline V CDR1 and CDR2: SGHNT, YYREEE (reference sequence). The CDR3 length is 15 residues. The chain's CDR3 is CASSLSLAGVHEQYF. The CDR3 DNA reads TGTGCCAGCAGCTTGTCATTAGCGGGAGTCCACGAGCAGTACTTC.

This sequence joins TRBV18 and TRBJ2-5; 7 nucleotides line up with TRBD1. Germline V gene data show CDR1 as KGHSH and CDR2 as LQKENI. There are 14 residues in the CDR3. Losses at the gene ends were 6 bases for V and 1 base for J; bases not matched to a gene: 5. The CDR3, as DNA: TGTGCCAGCTCCCCGGGACAGACCCAAGAGACCCAGTACTTC. Protein product: CASSPGQTQETQYF.

V is TRBV7-2 and J is TRBJ2-3, with 7 nucleotides matching TRBD1. CDR1 and CDR2 from the germline V gene are SGHTA and FQGNSA. This CDR3 contains 15 residues. With V trimmed by 4 bases and J by 0 bases, 4 bases remained unmatched. The CDR3 sequence is CASSSTGMSTDTQYF. CDR3 DNA sequence: TGTGCCAGCAGCTCGACAGGGATGAGCACAGATACGCAGTATTTT.

The chain is built from TRBV5-1 and TRBJ2-2; a possible D gene is TRBD2 (5 bases). V was shortened by 4 bases and J by 7 bases, with 17 bases between the two germline ends. Germline assignment: CDR1 SGHRS and CDR2 YFSETQ. This CDR3 region has 15 residues. CDR3 in amino acids: CASSRGQVIIGELFF. The CDR3 bases are TGCGCCAGCAGCCGGGGTCAGGTTATTATCGGGGAGCTGTTTTTT.